These T cell receptor beta chains were read from a single sample in a study of T cells after yellow fever vaccination. Using its own MiXCR run on the 5' RACE reads, TCRdb lists one record per CDR3 protein. Here the sample spans 450,000 to 550,000 distinct CDR3 sequences, roughly a fifth being singletons. Sequences were derived from PBMCs, sampled 21 days after the first yellow fever vaccination. These receptors all stem from a man between 18 and 29 years old who received the YFV17D yellow fever vaccine. Both conserved end residues are part of each CDR3. D genes are given only for firm matches. Size is omitted from some rows. Given values are once, few, many or a class for expanded clones.

clone_size	d_call	v_call	j_call	cdr3_aa	cdr3_nt
-	-	TRBV5-5	TRBJ2-1	CASSADTLLDNEQFF	TGTGCCAGCAGCGCCGACACCCTACTAGACAATGAGCAGTTCTTC
few	-	TRBV12-3/TRBV12-4	TRBJ2-3	CASSFEPLGSTDTQYF	TGTGCCAGCAGTTTTGAACCACTTGGTAGCACAGATACGCAGTATTTT
few	-	TRBV4-3	TRBJ1-5	CASSQDPGIQGRWQPQHF	TGCGCCAGCAGCCAAGACCCGGGAATCCAGGGGAGGTGGCAGCCCCAGCATTTT
-	-	TRBV5-6	TRBJ1-2	CASSLDRHNYGSTF	TGTGCCAGCAGCCTCGACAGGCACAACTATGGCTCCACCTTC
-	-	TRBV4-3	TRBJ2-7	CASSQGAQGSYEQYF	TGCGCCAGCAGCCAAGGAGCGCAGGGGTCCTACGAGCAGTACTTC
-	TRBD2	TRBV10-3	TRBJ2-7	CAIGGLAGPSSYEQYF	TGTGCCATCGGGGGACTAGCGGGACCAAGCTCCTACGAGCAGTACTTC
-	-	TRBV13	TRBJ2-5	CASSLGAGLRQRQETQYF	TGTGCCAGCAGCTTAGGAGCGGGCCTGAGGCAAAGACAAGAGACCCAGTACTTC
few	-	TRBV7-8	TRBJ1-1	CASSPPGLRSGTEAFF	TGTGCCAGCAGCCCCCCGGGCCTCCGGAGTGGGACTGAAGCTTTCTTT
few	-	TRBV12-3/TRBV12-4	TRBJ2-2	CASSLSINTGELFF	TGTGCCAGCAGTTTAAGTATAAACACCGGGGAGCTGTTTTTT
few	-	TRBV12-5	TRBJ2-1	CASGLMGNEQFF	TGTGCTAGTGGTTTAATGGGGAATGAGCAGTTCTTC
few	-	TRBV12-3/TRBV12-4	TRBJ2-5	CASSLPARSMTQYF	TGTGCCAGCAGTTTACCGGCTAGGAGCATGACCCAGTACTTC
-	-	TRBV7-9	TRBJ1-5	CASSGGARYQPQHF	TGTGCCAGCAGCGGAGGGGCGCGATATCAGCCCCAGCATTTT
many	-	TRBV20-1	TRBJ2-1	CSARDVGSSYNEQFF	TGCAGTGCTAGAGATGTGGGGAGCTCCTACAATGAGCAGTTCTTC
few	-	TRBV20-1	TRBJ1-1	CSASKGREAFF	TGCAGTGCTAGCAAGGGCAGAGAAGCTTTCTTT
few	-	TRBV11-2	TRBJ2-1	CASSLDGGTGDEQFF	TGTGCCAGCAGCTTAGACGGAGGTACGGGGGATGAGCAGTTCTTC
few	TRBD1	TRBV10-3	TRBJ1-5	CAISEQQGNQPQHF	TGTGCCATCAGTGAGCAACAGGGGAATCAGCCCCAGCATTTT
-	-	TRBV18	TRBJ2-5	CASSPRRGTQETQYF	TGTGCCAGCTCACCACGGCGGGGGACACAAGAGACCCAGTACTTC
-	-	TRBV11-2	TRBJ1-4	CASSRSLANEKLFF	TGTGCCAGCAGCCGCTCATTGGCTAATGAAAAACTGTTTTTT
-	-	TRBV6-1	TRBJ1-6	CASREKLDSPLHF	TGTGCCAGCAGGGAGAAATTGGATTCACCCCTCCACTTT
few	-	TRBV11-2	TRBJ2-6	CASSWTGSGANVLTF	TGTGCCAGCAGCTGGACCGGGAGTGGGGCCAACGTCCTGACTTTC
-	-	TRBV5-1	TRBJ1-1	CASTPGTENTEAFF	TGCGCCAGCACCCCTGGGACGGAGAACACTGAAGCTTTCTTT
-	-	TRBV11-3	TRBJ2-7	CASSYAASYEQYF	TGTGCCAGCAGCTACGCAGCCTCCTACGAGCAGTACTTC
-	TRBD1	TRBV4-3	TRBJ2-2	CASSRKATAGGAGELFF	TGCGCCAGCAGCCGAAAGGCCACGGCAGGGGGAGCGGGGGAGCTGTTTTTT
few	-	TRBV5-1	TRBJ1-1	CASSLGPVATEAFF	TGCGCCAGCAGCTTGGGGCCGGTTGCCACTGAAGCTTTCTTT
-	-	TRBV25-1	TRBJ2-2	CASSVSPGSGELFF	TGTGCCAGCAGTGTATCGCCAGGGTCCGGGGAGCTGTTTTTT
few	-	TRBV5-1	TRBJ2-7	CASSLDREQYF	TGCGCCAGCAGCTTGGACAGGGAGCAGTACTTC
-	TRBD1	TRBV12-3/TRBV12-4	TRBJ2-5	CASSLRTGGEETQYF	TGTGCCAGCAGTTTAAGGACAGGGGGCGAAGAGACCCAGTACTTC
few	TRBD1	TRBV5-1	TRBJ2-4	CASSVGQVKNIQYF	TGCGCCAGCAGCGTGGGACAGGTCAAAAACATTCAGTACTTC
-	-	TRBV7-9	TRBJ1-5	CASSLVLGRSNQPQHF	TGTGCCAGCAGCTTAGTTCTCGGCAGAAGCAATCAGCCCCAGCATTTT
-	-	TRBV25-1	TRBJ2-5	CASSTYETQYF	TGTGCCAGCAGTACCTACGAGACCCAGTACTTC
few	-	TRBV2	TRBJ2-5	CASSETELAGETQYF	TGTGCCAGCAGTGAAACCGAGCTTGCGGGGGAGACCCAGTACTTC
-	-	TRBV4-2	TRBJ1-2	CASSQDAGAYGYTF	TGTGCCAGCAGCCAAGATGCAGGGGCCTATGGCTACACCTTC
few	-	TRBV29-1	TRBJ1-1	CSVGSLQGGTEAFF	TGCAGCGTTGGGTCCCTCCAAGGAGGAACTGAAGCTTTCTTT
-	TRBD2	TRBV28	TRBJ2-3	CASSPGGAGVSDTQYF	TGTGCCAGCAGTCCCGGGGGAGCGGGGGTATCTGATACGCAGTATTTT
-	-	TRBV5-1	TRBJ2-3	CASSEQGGADTQYF	TGCGCCAGCAGTGAACAGGGAGGCGCAGATACGCAGTATTTT
few	-	TRBV20-1	TRBJ2-5	CSARDGGPRYTQYF	TGCAGTGCTAGAGATGGGGGCCCCAGATATACCCAGTACTTC
few	-	TRBV6-1	TRBJ1-6	CASSGTAVSPLHF	TGTGCCAGCAGTGGGACAGCCGTTTCACCCCTCCACTTT
-	TRBD2	TRBV6-5	TRBJ2-7	CASSSPTSGGYEQYF	TGTGCCAGCAGTTCGCCGACTAGCGGGGGCTACGAGCAGTACTTC
few	-	TRBV5-1	TRBJ1-2	CASSLAPTGGKYGYTF	TGCGCCAGCAGCTTGGCCCCAACCGGGGGTAAATATGGCTACACCTTC
-	-	TRBV29-1	TRBJ2-7	CSAKSGSEQYF	TGCAGCGCAAAGAGTGGGAGCGAGCAGTACTTC
many	-	TRBV30	TRBJ2-1	CAWSRQNNEQFF	TGTGCCTGGAGTCGGCAGAACAATGAGCAGTTCTTC
once	-	TRBV7-6	TRBJ2-5	CASSPTWGSGQETQYF	TGTGCCAGCAGCCCTACCTGGGGCTCGGGGCAAGAGACCCAGTACTTC
-	-	TRBV9	TRBJ2-2	CASSHPLDSNTGELFF	TGTGCCAGCAGCCACCCGTTGGACAGTAACACCGGGGAGCTGTTTTTT
-	-	TRBV7-3	TRBJ2-1	CASSRAGGPHEQFF	TGTGCCAGCAGCCGCGCCGGGGGACCTCATGAGCAGTTCTTC
many	-	TRBV29-1	TRBJ2-2	CSVAVVDTGELFF	TGCAGCGTTGCGGTCGTGGACACCGGGGAGCTGTTTTTT
-	-	TRBV7-2	TRBJ2-2	CASSTQTAGELFF	TGTGCCAGCAGCACCCAAACGGCCGGGGAGCTGTTTTTT
few	-	TRBV21-1	TRBJ1-2	CASSKAGAGYGYTF	TGTGCCAGCAGCAAAGCCGGGGCGGGGTATGGCTACACCTTC
-	-	TRBV20-1	TRBJ2-5	CSARGRLGGGSSETQYF	TGCAGTGCTAGAGGGAGGCTGGGGGGGGGCAGCTCAGAGACCCAGTACTTC
-	-	TRBV14	TRBJ2-1	CASSQARISDEQFF	TGTGCCAGCAGCCAAGCGCGAATTAGCGATGAGCAGTTCTTC
few	TRBD1	TRBV12-3/TRBV12-4	TRBJ2-1	CASSPWTGYNEQFF	TGTGCCAGCAGTCCGTGGACAGGATACAATGAGCAGTTCTTC
-	-	TRBV7-9	TRBJ2-3	CASSYTQGATDTQYF	TGTGCCAGCAGCTACACACAGGGCGCAACAGATACGCAGTATTTT
-	-	TRBV5-6	TRBJ2-2	CASSLWGYTGELFF	TGTGCCAGCAGCTTGTGGGGTTACACCGGGGAGCTGTTTTTT
-	-	TRBV12-3/TRBV12-4	TRBJ1-2	CASIPGGENYGYTF	TGTGCCAGCATCCCGGGGGGGGAAAACTATGGCTACACCTTC
-	-	TRBV7-2	TRBJ2-2	CASSLAARGTGELFF	TGTGCCAGCAGCTTAGCCGCCAGGGGCACCGGGGAGCTGTTTTTT
few	TRBD1	TRBV20-1	TRBJ2-7	CSARPGQGTYEQYF	TGCAGTGCTAGACCCGGACAGGGGACTTACGAGCAGTACTTC